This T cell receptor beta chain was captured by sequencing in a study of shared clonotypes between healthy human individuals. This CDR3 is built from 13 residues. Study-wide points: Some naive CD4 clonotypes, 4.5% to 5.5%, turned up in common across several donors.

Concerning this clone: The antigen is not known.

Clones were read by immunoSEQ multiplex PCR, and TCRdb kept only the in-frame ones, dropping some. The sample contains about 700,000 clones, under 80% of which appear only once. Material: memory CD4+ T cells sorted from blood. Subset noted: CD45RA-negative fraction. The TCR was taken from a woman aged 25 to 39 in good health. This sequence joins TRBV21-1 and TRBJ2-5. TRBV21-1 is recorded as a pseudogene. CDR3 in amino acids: CASSKGVRSTQYF. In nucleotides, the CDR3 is TGTGCCAGCAGCAAAGGGGTACGGTCGACCCAGTACTTC.